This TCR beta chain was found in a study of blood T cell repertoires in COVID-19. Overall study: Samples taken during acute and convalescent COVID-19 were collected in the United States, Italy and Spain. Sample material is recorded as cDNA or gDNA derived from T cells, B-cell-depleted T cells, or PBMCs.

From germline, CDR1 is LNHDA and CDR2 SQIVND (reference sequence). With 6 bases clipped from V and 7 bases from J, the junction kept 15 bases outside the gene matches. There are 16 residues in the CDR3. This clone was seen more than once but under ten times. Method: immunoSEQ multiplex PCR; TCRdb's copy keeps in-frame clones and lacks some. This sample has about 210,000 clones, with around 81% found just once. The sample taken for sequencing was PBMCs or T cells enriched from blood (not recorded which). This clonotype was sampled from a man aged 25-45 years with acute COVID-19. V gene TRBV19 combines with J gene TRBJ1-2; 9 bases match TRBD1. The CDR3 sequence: CASSPDGTGRSGGYTF. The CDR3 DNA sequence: TGTGCCAGTAGCCCGGACGGGACAGGGAGGAGCGGTGGCTACACCTTC.